These T cell receptor beta chains were read from a single sample in a study of PD-1 blockade in classical Hodgkin lymphoma. The repertoire was sequenced with immunoSEQ multiplex PCR; TCRdb's copy has only in-frame clones and lacks some. The sample contains approximately 100,000 clones, roughly 90% of which appear only once. The starting material was peripheral blood mononuclear cells (PBMCs), obtained before the second cycle of nivolumab. These receptor sequences come from a human donor with classical Hodgkin lymphoma. Both conserved end residues are part of each CDR3. A D gene is named only where the DNA matches it firmly. Not every row has a clone size; where given, it reads once, few, many or a size class.

clone size,V gene,J gene,D gene,CDR3 DNA,CDR3 protein
.,TRBV7-6,TRBJ1-3,TRBD1,TGTGCCAGCAGCTTACTTGTTGCTGGACAGGGGCCCGGAAACACCATATATTTT,CASSLLVAGQGPGNTIYF
.,TRBV25-1,TRBJ2-5,TRBD1,TGTGCCAGCAGTGAATGGGAGAGGGGGCTAGGAGAGACCCAGTACTTC,CASSEWERGLGETQYF
.,TRBV6-5,TRBJ1-5,.,TGTGCCAGCAGTTACCCAAGAAATCAGCCCCAGCATTTT,CASSYPRNQPQHF
once,TRBV19,TRBJ1-2,.,TGTGCCAGCGCCAGGGCAGACCCCTCCTCTTATGGCTACACCTTC,CASARADPSSYGYTF
.,TRBV11-2,TRBJ1-5,TRBD1,TGTGCCAGCAGCCTAACCGGGACAGGGGGCCGAGGGGGGAATCAGCCCCAGCATTTT,CASSLTGTGGRGGNQPQHF
.,TRBV28,TRBJ2-2,TRBD2,TGTGCCAGCAGTTCAACTAGCGGGGGGATCGGGGAGCTGTTTTTT,CASSSTSGGIGELFF
medium-sized,TRBV5-6,TRBJ1-6,.,TGTGCCAGCCGACGGGGACGGGGCTCACCCCTCCACTTT,CASRRGRGSPLHF
.,TRBV30,TRBJ1-2,.,TGTGCCTGGAGTCGGGACCGATCTGACTATGGCTACACCTTC,CAWSRDRSDYGYTF
.,TRBV4-2,TRBJ2-6,.,TGTGCCAGCAGCCAGGGCAGGGGTCCAGGCTCTGGGGCCAACGTCCTGACTTTC,CASSQGRGPGSGANVLTF
.,TRBV6-5,TRBJ2-7,TRBD1,TGTGCCAGCGGACAGGCGATTTACGAGCAGTACTTC,CASGQAIYEQYF
once,TRBV9,TRBJ2-2,.,TGTGCCAGCAGCGCTTACCTATCCGGGGAGCTGTTTTTT,CASSAYLSGELFF
.,TRBV7-3,TRBJ2-3,.,TGTGCCAGCAGCTTAGCCACTAGCACAGATACGCAGTATTTT,CASSLATSTDTQYF
.,TRBV10-2,TRBJ2-5,.,TGCGCCAGCAGCCCGAGGGAGACCCAGTACTTC,CASSPRETQYF
.,TRBV19,TRBJ2-1,TRBD2,TGTGCCAGTAAGGACCTAGCGGGGGGTTACAATGAGCAGTTCTTC,CASKDLAGGYNEQFF
.,TRBV7-9,TRBJ2-6,TRBD2,TGTGCCAGCAGCTTAGTAGCGGGGGGATCTGGGGCCAACGTCCTGACTTTC,CASSLVAGGSGANVLTF
medium-sized,TRBV2,TRBJ1-2,.,TGTGCCAGCAGTGAAACAGACTACTATGGCTACACCTTC,CASSETDYYGYTF
.,TRBV5-1,TRBJ2-2,.,TGCGCCAGCAGCCCCCGCCGGGCAGGGGTGAACACCGGGGAGCTGTTTTTT,CASSPRRAGVNTGELFF
.,TRBV10-3,TRBJ2-3,.,TGTGCCATCGAGGGCAAAGACACAGATACGCAGTATTTT,CAIEGKDTDTQYF
.,TRBV19,TRBJ1-6,TRBD1,TGTGCCAGTAGTAAGGGACAGGGGCTAGGGGATTCACCCCTCCACTTT,CASSKGQGLGDSPLHF
.,TRBV5-8,TRBJ1-1,TRBD1,TGTGCCAGCAGCTTGCTGGGACAGGGGATCTTTCCGAACACTGAAGCTTTCTTT,CASSLLGQGIFPNTEAFF
once,TRBV5-1,TRBJ1-1,.,TGCGCCAGCACCGAAATCAGGGCGAACACTGAAGCTTTCTTT,CASTEIRANTEAFF
.,TRBV28,TRBJ1-5,.,TGTGCCAGCACCAAAAACCAGGGTGGCAATCAGCCCCAGCATTTT,CASTKNQGGNQPQHF
.,TRBV7-2,TRBJ1-2,TRBD1,TGTGCCAGCAGCTTACCCAATTTGGCAGGGGGCTATGGCTACACCTTC,CASSLPNLAGGYGYTF
.,TRBV5-1,TRBJ2-3,TRBD2,TGCGCCAGCAGCTTGGGCAGCGGGGACACAGATACGCAGTATTTT,CASSLGSGDTDTQYF
.,TRBV19,TRBJ2-2,.,TGTGCCAGTAGGGGTGGTCGCGTCACCGGGGAGCTGTTTTTT,CASRGGRVTGELFF
.,TRBV4-2,TRBJ2-3,.,TGTGCCAGCAGCCAAGAAATCTCGCTTAGCACAGATACGCAGTATTTT,CASSQEISLSTDTQYF
once,TRBV19,TRBJ1-1,.,TGTGCCAGTAGTACCACAGGGAACACTGAAGCTTTCTTT,CASSTTGNTEAFF
once,TRBV11-2,TRBJ2-7,.,TGTGCCAGCAGGACGCCTCGGGGGCCCTACGAGCAGTACTTC,CASRTPRGPYEQYF
.,TRBV6-1,TRBJ2-7,.,TGTGCCAGCACGGCCTGGGGAGAGGCCTACGAGCAGTACTTC,CASTAWGEAYEQYF
.,TRBV7-3,TRBJ2-1,TRBD1,TGTGCCAGCAGCTTAACCGGCGGGACAGGTCTGTACAATGAGCAGTTCTTC,CASSLTGGTGLYNEQFF
.,TRBV7-3,TRBJ2-1,.,TGTGCCAGCAGCTTATCGGACCTGAGCTCCTACAATGAGCAGTTCTTC,CASSLSDLSSYNEQFF
.,TRBV6-6,TRBJ2-7,TRBD1,TGTGCCAGCAGTTACCATGACGGACAGGGCTACGAGCAGTACTTC,CASSYHDGQGYEQYF
once,TRBV19,TRBJ2-7,TRBD2,TGTGCCAGTAGTATTGGGACTAGTCAAATCCTGGAGCAGTACTTC,CASSIGTSQILEQYF
.,TRBV4-2,TRBJ2-3,TRBD2,TGTGCCAGCAGCCCTGGACTAGCTTCAGATACGCAGTATTTT,CASSPGLASDTQYF
.,TRBV7-9,TRBJ2-7,.,TGTGCCAGCAGCTTAGCGGGGGGTGTCAACGAGCAGTACTTC,CASSLAGGVNEQYF
.,TRBV9,TRBJ1-1,.,TGTGCCAGCAGCGTAAGGACTTCCTCTGAAGCTTTCTTT,CASSVRTSSEAFF
.,TRBV15,TRBJ1-1,.,TGTGCCACCAGCAGAGACAGGGCTAATAGGAACACTGAAGCTTTCTTT,CATSRDRANRNTEAFF
.,TRBV7-7,TRBJ2-3,TRBD1,TGTGCCAGCAGCCCCGGGGACAGGGGCACAGATACGCAGTATTTT,CASSPGDRGTDTQYF